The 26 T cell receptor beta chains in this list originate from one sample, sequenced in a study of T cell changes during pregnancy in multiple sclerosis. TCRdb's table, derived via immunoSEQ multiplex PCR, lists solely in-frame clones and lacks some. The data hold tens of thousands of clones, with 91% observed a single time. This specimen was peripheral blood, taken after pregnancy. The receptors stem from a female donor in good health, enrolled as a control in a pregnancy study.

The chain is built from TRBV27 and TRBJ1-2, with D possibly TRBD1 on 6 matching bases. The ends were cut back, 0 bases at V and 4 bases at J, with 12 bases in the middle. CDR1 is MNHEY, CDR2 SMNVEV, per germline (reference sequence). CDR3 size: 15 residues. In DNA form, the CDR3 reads TGTGCCAGCAGTTTATCTGGGGGCGCCGGCTATGGCTACACCTTC. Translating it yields CASSLSGGAGYGYTF.

The CDR3 reads CASRPEGGSYGYTF. Here the CDR3 DNA reads TGTGCCAGCAGGCCCGAAGGAGGATCCTATGGCTACACCTTC. The genes are TRBV6-6 and TRBJ1-2; D remains unclear. Looked up from germline, CDR1 is MNHNY and CDR2 is SVGAGI (reference sequence). Trimming removed 6 bases from V and 4 bases from J, with 15 bases in between. This CDR3 has 14 amino acids.

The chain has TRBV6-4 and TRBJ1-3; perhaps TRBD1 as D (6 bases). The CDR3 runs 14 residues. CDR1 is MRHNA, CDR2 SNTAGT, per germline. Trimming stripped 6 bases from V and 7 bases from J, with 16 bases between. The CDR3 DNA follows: TGTGCCAGCAGCGACGGATTGGGGGCTAACACCATATATTTT. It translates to CASSDGLGANTIYF.

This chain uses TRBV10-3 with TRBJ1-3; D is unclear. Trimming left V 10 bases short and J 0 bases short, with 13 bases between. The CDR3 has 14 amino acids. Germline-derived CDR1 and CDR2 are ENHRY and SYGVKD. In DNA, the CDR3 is TGTGCCACAGGCGACCGTCGCTCTGGAAACACCATATATTTT. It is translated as CATGDRRSGNTIYF.

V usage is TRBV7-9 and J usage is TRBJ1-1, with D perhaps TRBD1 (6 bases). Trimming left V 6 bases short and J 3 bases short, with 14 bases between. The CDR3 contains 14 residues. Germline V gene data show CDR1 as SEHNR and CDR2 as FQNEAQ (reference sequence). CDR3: CASSPQTGHTEAFF. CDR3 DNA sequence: TGTGCCAGCAGTCCACAAACAGGGCACACTGAAGCTTTCTTT.

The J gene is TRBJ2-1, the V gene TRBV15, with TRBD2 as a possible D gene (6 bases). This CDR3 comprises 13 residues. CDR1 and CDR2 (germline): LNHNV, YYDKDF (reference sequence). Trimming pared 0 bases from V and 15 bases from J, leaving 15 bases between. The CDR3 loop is CATSRELGRDPFF. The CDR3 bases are TGTGCCACCAGCAGAGAACTGGGGCGGGATCCGTTCTTC.

The CDR3 here is CASSQDPGEGGVRNTEAFF. CDR3 DNA: TGCGCCAGCAGCCAAGACCCCGGTGAGGGCGGTGTAAGGAACACTGAAGCTTTCTTT. The chain joins TRBV4-3 to TRBJ1-1; D not resolved. V was trimmed by 0 bases and J by 1 base, leaving 21 bases between them. This CDR3 spans 19 amino acids. Germline V gives CDR1 LGHNA, CDR2 YSLEER.

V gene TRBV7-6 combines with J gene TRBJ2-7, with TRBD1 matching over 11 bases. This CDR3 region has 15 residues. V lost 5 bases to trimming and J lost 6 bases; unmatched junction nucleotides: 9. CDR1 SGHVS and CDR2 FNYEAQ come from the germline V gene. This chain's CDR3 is CASSPSPGTGGEQYF. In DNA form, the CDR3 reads TGTGCCAGCAGCCCCTCACCCGGGACAGGGGGCGAGCAGTACTTC.

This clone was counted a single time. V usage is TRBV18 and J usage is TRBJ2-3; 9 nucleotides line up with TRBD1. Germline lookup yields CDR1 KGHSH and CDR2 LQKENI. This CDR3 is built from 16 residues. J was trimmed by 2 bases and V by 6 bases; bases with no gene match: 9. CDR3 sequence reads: CASSLRRTGATDTQYF. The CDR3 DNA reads TGTGCCAGCTCGCTTCGTAGGACAGGGGCCACAGATACGCAGTATTTT.

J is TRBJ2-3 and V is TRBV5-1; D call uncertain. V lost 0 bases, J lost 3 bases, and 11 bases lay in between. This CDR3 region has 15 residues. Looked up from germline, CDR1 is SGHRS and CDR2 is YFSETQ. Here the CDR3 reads CASSLGSGKTDTQYF. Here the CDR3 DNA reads TGCGCCAGCAGCTTGGGGTCAGGAAAAACAGATACGCAGTATTTT.

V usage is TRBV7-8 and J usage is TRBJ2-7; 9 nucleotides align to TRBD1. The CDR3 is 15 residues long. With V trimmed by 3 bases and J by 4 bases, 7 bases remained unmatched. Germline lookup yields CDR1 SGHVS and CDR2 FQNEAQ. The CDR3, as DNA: TGTGCCAGCAGCTTCATCGGGACAGGGTCTTACGAGCAGTACTTC. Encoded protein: CASSFIGTGSYEQYF.

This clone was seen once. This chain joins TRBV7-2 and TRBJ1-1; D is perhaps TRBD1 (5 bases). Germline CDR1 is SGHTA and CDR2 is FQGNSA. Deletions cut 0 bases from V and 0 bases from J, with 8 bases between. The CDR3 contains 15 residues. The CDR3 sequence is CASSLAGRVNTEAFF. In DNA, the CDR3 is TGTGCCAGCAGCTTAGCGGGCAGGGTGAACACTGAAGCTTTCTTT.

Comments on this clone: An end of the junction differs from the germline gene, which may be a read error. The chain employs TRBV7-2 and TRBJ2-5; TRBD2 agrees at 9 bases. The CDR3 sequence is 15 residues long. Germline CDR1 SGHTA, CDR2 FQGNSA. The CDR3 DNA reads TGTGCCAGCAGCTTAGTAGCGGGGGCCCAAGGGACCCAGTACTTC. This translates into CASSLVAGAQGTQYF.

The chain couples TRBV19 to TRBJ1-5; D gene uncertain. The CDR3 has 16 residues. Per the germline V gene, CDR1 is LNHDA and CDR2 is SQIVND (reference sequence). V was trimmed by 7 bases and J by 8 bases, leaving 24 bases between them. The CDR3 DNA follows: TGTGCCAGTAATACCGGGGAGGGTCGCCCAAGAAAGCCCCAGCATTTT. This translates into CASNTGEGRPRKPQHF.

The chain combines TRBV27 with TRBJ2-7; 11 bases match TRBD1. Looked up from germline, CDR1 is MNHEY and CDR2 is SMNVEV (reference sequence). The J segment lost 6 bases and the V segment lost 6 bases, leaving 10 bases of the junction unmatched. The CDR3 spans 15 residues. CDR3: CASSRSGTGGAEQYF. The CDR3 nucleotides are TGTGCCAGCAGCCGATCCGGGACAGGGGGTGCCGAGCAGTACTTC.

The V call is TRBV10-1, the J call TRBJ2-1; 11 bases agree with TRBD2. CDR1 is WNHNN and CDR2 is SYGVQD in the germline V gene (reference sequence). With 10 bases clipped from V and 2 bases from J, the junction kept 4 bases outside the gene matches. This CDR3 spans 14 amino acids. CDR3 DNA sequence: TGCGCCATTTTAGCGGGGGGGACCTACAATGAGCAGTTCTTC. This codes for CAILAGGTYNEQFF.

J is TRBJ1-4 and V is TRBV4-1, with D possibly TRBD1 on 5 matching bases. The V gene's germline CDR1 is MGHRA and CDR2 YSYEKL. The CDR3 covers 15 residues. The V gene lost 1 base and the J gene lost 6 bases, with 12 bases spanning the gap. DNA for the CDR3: TGCGCCAGCAGCCAAGGACGGCAGGGTGATGAAAAACTGTTTTTT. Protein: CASSQGRQGDEKLFF.

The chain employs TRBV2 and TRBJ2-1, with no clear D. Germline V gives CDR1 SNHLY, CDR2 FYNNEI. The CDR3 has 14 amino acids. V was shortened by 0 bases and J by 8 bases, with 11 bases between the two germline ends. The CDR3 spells CASSEAVASYEQFF. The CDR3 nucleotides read TGTGCCAGCAGTGAAGCGGTCGCTAGTTATGAGCAGTTCTTC.

The DNA of the CDR3 is TGTGCCAGCAGCTTAGCGCGCATAGCCGGTACTCAGCCCCAGCATTTT. Translating gives CASSLARIAGTQPQHF. The chain links TRBV7-2 to TRBJ1-5; D ambiguous. V dropped 0 bases and J dropped 6 bases, with 15 bases sitting between them. Germline CDR1 reads SGHTA; CDR2 reads FQGNSA. The CDR3 loop spans 16 amino acids.

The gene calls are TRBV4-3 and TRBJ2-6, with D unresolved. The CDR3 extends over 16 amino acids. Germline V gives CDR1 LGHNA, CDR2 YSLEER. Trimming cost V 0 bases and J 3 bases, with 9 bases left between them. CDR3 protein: CASSQEPRGGANVLTF. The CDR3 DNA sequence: TGCGCCAGCAGCCAAGAACCGAGAGGTGGGGCCAACGTCCTGACTTTC.

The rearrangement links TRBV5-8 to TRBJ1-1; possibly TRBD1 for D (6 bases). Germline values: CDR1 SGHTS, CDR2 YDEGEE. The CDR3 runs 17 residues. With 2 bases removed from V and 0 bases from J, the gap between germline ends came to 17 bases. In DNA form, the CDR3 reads TGTGCCAGCAGCTTTTGGGGGCGCGTTATGATGAACACTGAAGCTTTCTTT. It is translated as CASSFWGRVMMNTEAFF. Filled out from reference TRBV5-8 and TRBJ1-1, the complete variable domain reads EAGVTQSPTHLIKTRGQQATLRCSPISGHTSVYWYQQALGLGLQFLLWYDEGEERNRGNFPPRFSGRQFPNYSSELNVNALELEDSALYLCASSFWGRVMMNTEAFFGQGTRLTVV.

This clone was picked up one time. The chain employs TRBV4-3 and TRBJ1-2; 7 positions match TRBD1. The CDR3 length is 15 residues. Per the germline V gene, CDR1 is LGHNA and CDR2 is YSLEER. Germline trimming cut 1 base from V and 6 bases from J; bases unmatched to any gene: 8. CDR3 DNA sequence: TGCGCCAGCAGCCAAGTTAACGACAGGGCAGATGGCTACACCTTC. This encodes CASSQVNDRADGYTF.

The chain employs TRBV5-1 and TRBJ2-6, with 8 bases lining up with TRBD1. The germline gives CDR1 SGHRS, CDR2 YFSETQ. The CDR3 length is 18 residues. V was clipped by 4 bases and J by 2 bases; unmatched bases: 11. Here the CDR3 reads CASSRGQGMFTGANVLTF. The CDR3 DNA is TGCGCCAGCAGCCGAGGACAGGGCATGTTCACTGGGGCCAACGTCCTGACTTTC.

The chain's CDR3 is CASRPGEGDGYTF. Here the CDR3 DNA reads TGTGCCAGCAGGCCAGGGGAGGGGGATGGCTACACCTTC. This sequence joins TRBV7-3 and TRBJ1-2; possible D gene TRBD1, 6 bases. The CDR3 runs 13 residues. The germline CDR1 and CDR2 sequences are SGHTA and FQGTGA. The V end was cut by 6 bases, the J end by 6 bases, with 14 bases between.

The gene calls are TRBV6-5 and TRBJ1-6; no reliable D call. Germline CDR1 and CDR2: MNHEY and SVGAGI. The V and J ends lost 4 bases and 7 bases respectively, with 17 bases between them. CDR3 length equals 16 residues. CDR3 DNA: TGTGCCAGCAGTTTGACGGGCGCGGGATCCAATTCACCCCTCCACTTT. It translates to CASSLTGAGSNSPLHF.

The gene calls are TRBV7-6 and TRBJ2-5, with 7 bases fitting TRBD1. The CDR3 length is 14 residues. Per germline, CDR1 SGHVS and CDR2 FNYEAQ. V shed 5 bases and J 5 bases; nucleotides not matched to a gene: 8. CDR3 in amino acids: CASSPRQGSETQYF. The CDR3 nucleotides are TGTGCCAGCAGCCCCCGACAGGGAAGCGAGACCCAGTACTTC.